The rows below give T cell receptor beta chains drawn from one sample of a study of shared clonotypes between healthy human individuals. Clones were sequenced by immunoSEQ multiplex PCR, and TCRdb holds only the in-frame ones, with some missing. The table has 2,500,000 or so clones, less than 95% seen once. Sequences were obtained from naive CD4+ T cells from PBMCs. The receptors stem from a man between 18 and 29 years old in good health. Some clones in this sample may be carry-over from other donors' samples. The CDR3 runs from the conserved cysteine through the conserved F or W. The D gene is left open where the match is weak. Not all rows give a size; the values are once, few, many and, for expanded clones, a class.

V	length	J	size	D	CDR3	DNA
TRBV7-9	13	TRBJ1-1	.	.	CASSFTGNTEAFF	TGTGCCAGCAGCTTCACAGGGAACACTGAAGCTTTCTTT
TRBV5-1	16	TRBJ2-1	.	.	CASSWVGASSYNEQFF	TGCGCCAGCAGCTGGGTGGGGGCCAGCTCCTACAATGAGCAGTTCTTC
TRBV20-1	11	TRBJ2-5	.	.	CSAGREETQYF	TGCAGTGCTGGACGCGAAGAGACCCAGTACTTC
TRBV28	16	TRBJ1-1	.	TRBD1	CASSFFRGQENTEAFF	TGTGCCAGCAGTTTTTTCAGGGGGCAAGAGAACACTGAAGCTTTCTTT
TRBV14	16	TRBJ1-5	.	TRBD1	CASSRPGTGVEQPQHF	TGTGCCAGCAGCCGACCAGGGACAGGGGTGGAACAGCCCCAGCATTTT
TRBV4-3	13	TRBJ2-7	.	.	CANLQGDSYEQYF	TGCGCCAACCTACAGGGCGACTCCTACGAGCAGTACTTC
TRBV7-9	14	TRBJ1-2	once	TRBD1	CASSERQGAYGYTF	TGTGCCAGCAGCGAACGACAGGGGGCGTATGGCTACACCTTC
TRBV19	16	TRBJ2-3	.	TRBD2	CASSIGLAGLTDTQYF	TGTGCCAGTAGTATTGGACTAGCGGGCCTCACAGATACGCAGTATTTT
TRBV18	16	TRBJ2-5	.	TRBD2	CASSTRASGSQETQYF	TGTGCCAGCTCAACTAGGGCTAGCGGGAGCCAAGAGACCCAGTACTTC
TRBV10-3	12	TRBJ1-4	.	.	CATPQADEKLFF	TGTGCCACCCCCCAGGCAGATGAAAAACTGTTTTTT
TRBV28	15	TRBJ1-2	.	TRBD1	CASSLFGQGAGGYTF	TGTGCCAGCAGTTTATTTGGACAGGGGGCAGGTGGCTACACCTTC
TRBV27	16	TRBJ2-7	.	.	CASSSIMGRSPYEQYF	TGTGCCAGCAGTTCTATTATGGGACGGAGTCCCTACGAGCAGTACTTC
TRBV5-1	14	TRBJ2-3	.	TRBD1	CASSLPGGEDTQYF	TGCGCCAGCAGCTTGCCAGGGGGAGAAGATACGCAGTATTTT
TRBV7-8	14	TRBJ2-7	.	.	CASSVRDGAYEQYF	TGTGCCAGCAGCGTCCGGGACGGCGCCTACGAGCAGTACTTC
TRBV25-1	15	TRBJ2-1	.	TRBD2	CASARTSGGRHEQFF	TGTGCCAGCGCCAGGACTAGCGGAGGGAGGCATGAGCAGTTCTTC
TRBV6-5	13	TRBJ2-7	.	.	CASSSDRSYEQYF	TGTGCCAGCAGCTCCGACAGGTCCTACGAGCAGTACTTC
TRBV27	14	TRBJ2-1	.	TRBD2	CASSRLAGYNEQFF	TGTGCCAGCAGTCGACTAGCGGGCTACAATGAGCAGTTCTTC
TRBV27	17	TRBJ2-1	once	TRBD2	CASSLYPGTSTYNEQFF	TGTGCCAGCAGTCTCTATCCCGGGACTAGTACCTACAATGAGCAGTTCTTC
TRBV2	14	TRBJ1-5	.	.	CASSSRTGSQPQHF	TGTGCCAGCAGTAGCCGGACGGGGTCGCAGCCCCAGCATTTT
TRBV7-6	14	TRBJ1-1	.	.	CASSLSGGNTEAFF	TGTGCCAGCAGCTTATCTGGGGGGAACACTGAAGCTTTCTTT
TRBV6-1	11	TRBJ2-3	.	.	CASTFMGTQYF	TGTGCCAGCACTTTTATGGGGACGCAGTATTTT
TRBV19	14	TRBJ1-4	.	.	CASSIGSSNEKLFF	TGTGCCAGTAGTATAGGGAGCAGTAATGAAAAACTGTTTTTT
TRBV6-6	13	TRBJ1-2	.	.	CASSYRPLPGYTF	TGTGCCAGCAGTTACCGTCCCCTCCCTGGCTACACCTTC
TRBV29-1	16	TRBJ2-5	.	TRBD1	CSVERFGRGRQETQYF	TGCAGCGTTGAAAGATTTGGCAGGGGGCGCCAAGAGACCCAGTACTTC
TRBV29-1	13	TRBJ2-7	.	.	CSVRETVSYEQYF	TGCAGCGTTCGGGAGACAGTGTCCTACGAGCAGTACTTC
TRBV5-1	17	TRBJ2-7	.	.	CASSLALDSPGSYEQYF	TGCGCCAGCAGCTTGGCTCTTGACAGCCCAGGGTCCTACGAGCAGTACTTC
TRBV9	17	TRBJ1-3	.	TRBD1	CASSATGKGQGGNTIYF	TGTGCCAGCAGCGCCACCGGAAAGGGACAGGGTGGAAACACCATATATTTT
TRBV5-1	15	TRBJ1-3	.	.	CASSEQPEAGNTIYF	TGCGCCAGCAGTGAACAACCGGAGGCTGGAAACACCATATATTTT
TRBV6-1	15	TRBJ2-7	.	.	CASSVVTGDPYEQYF	TGTGCCAGCAGTGTAGTGACAGGAGACCCCTACGAGCAGTACTTC